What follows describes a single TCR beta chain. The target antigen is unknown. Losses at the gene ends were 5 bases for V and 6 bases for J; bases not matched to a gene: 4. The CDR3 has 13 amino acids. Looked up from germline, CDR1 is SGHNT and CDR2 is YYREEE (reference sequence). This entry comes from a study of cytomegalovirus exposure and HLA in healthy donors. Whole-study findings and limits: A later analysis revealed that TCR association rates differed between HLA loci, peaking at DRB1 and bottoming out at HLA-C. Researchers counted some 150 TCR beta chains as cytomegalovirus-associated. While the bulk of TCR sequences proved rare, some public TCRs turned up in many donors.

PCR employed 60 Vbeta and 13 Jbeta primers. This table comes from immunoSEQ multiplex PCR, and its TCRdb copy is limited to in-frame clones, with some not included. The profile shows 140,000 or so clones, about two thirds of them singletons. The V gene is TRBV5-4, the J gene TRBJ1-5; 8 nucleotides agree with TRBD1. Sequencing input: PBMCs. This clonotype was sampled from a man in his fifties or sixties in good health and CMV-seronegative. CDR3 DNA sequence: TGTGCCAGCAGTTCTGACAGGGGTCAGCCCCAGCATTTT. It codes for CASSSDRGQPQHF.